Listed here are 15 T cell receptor beta chains from one sample, sequenced in a study of OX40 agonist ivuxolimab in advanced cancers. The assay was immunoSEQ multiplex PCR, and TCRdb's table has in-frame clones only and misses some. Of roughly 70,000 clones in the sample, roughly 80% were seen once. The sample was CD4+ or CD8+ T cells sorted from blood, taken in a trial of the OX40 agonist ivuxolimab. All receptors derive from an adult with an advanced solid tumor such as melanoma, head and neck, liver or kidney cancer.

V usage is TRBV19 and J usage is TRBJ2-2, with 7 bases that match TRBD1. The trim removed 5 bases at V and 7 bases at J, leaving 7 bases unmatched. Germline values: CDR1 LNHDA, CDR2 SQIVND (reference sequence). The CDR3 runs to 14 residues. Here the CDR3 reads CASSLSGGRGELFF. In nucleotides, the CDR3 is TGTGCCAGTAGTTTATCAGGGGGTCGCGGGGAGCTGTTTTTT. Together with reference TRBV19 and TRBJ2-2, the CDR3 gives the full variable domain: DGGITQSPKYLFRKEGQNVTLSCEQNLNHDAMYWYRQDPGQGLRLIYYSQIVNDFQKGDIAEGYSVSREKKESFPLTVTSAQKNPTAFYLCASSLSGGRGELFFGEGSRLTVL.

The chain uses TRBV6-1 and TRBJ2-3; D is possibly TRBD1 (5 bases). The germline V and J ends were trimmed by 0 bases and 3 bases, with 7 bases remaining between them. The CDR3 runs 14 residues. Looked up from germline, CDR1 is MNHNS and CDR2 is SASEGT. This chain's CDR3 is CASSEAGLTDTQYF. The CDR3 bases are TGTGCCAGCAGTGAAGCGGGGCTAACAGATACGCAGTATTTT.

The V and J genes are TRBV6-6 and TRBJ1-1, with D possibly matching TRBD1 (5 bases). The CDR3 sequence is 13 residues long. Germline V gives CDR1 MNHNY, CDR2 SVGAGI (reference sequence). Trimming pared 2 bases from V and 1 base from J, leaving 5 bases between. The CDR3 protein is CASSYGTNTEAFF. CDR3 DNA: TGTGCCAGCAGTTACGGGACGAACACTGAAGCTTTCTTT.

The V and J genes are TRBV5-1 and TRBJ2-1; 9 bases match TRBD2. This CDR3 region has 14 residues. Germline trimming cut 1 base from V and 5 bases from J; bases unmatched to any gene: 1. The germline V gene has CDR1 SGHRS and CDR2 YFSETQ. CDR3 in amino acids: CASSLPSGDNEQFF. The CDR3 DNA reads TGCGCCAGCAGCTTGCCTAGCGGGGACAATGAGCAGTTCTTC.

The gene calls are TRBV7-9 and TRBJ2-1, with D possibly matching TRBD2 (6 bases). From germline, CDR1 is SEHNR and CDR2 FQNEAQ (reference sequence). CDR3 length: 12 residues. V dropped 5 bases and J dropped 14 bases, with 16 bases sitting between them. The CDR3 loop reads CASSQTGGAEFF. The DNA of the CDR3 is TGTGCCAGCAGCCAAACAGGCGGGGCTGAGTTCTTC.

Only a few counts were recorded for this clone. The chain combines TRBV7-7 with TRBJ2-1, with TRBD2 identical over 7 bases. This CDR3 contains 13 residues. Trimming took 5 bases from V and 7 from J; bases not matched to a gene: 5. Germline CDR1 SSHAT, CDR2 FNYEAQ (reference sequence). The CDR3 region has the DNA TGTGCCAGCAGCCTCTTCGGGGGGAATGAGCAGTTCTTC. This translates into CASSLFGGNEQFF.

The rearrangement uses TRBV18 and TRBJ2-3; tentative D call: TRBD2 (5 bases). CDR1 and CDR2 (germline): KGHSH, LQKENI. Trimming shortened V by 0 bases and J by 2 bases, and 9 bases separated the two germline ends. The CDR3 runs 15 residues. CDR3 coding DNA: TGTGCCAGCTCACCACCAGCGGAGCCCACAGATACGCAGTATTTT. It encodes CASSPPAEPTDTQYF.

This clone has more than one count but fewer than ten. V gene TRBV11-2 combines with J gene TRBJ2-5, with no clear D. Germline values: CDR1 SGHAT, CDR2 FQNNGV. The CDR3 spans 11 residues. V gave up 6 bases and J gave up 5 bases, with 7 bases separating them. The CDR3 sequence is CASSAAETQYF. As DNA, the CDR3 is TGTGCCAGCAGTGCCGCGGAGACCCAGTACTTC.

This chain joins TRBV7-2 and TRBJ1-2; TRBD1 agrees at 9 bases. V lost 5 bases, J lost 7 bases, and 17 bases stayed unmatched. Germline V gene data show CDR1 as SGHTA and CDR2 as FQGNSA. The CDR3 is 17 residues long. The CDR3 nucleotides are TGTGCCAGCAGCCGATATCAGCACCGACAGGGGGATGGTGGCTACACCTTC. It codes for CASSRYQHRQGDGGYTF.

The chain uses TRBV2 and TRBJ2-2; D is undetermined. The V end was cut by 2 bases, the J end by 2 bases, with 3 bases between. From germline, CDR1 is SNHLY and CDR2 FYNNEI. The length of the CDR3 is 13 residues. The CDR3, as DNA: TGTGCCAGCAGTGAATATAACACCGGGGAGCTGTTTTTT. It specifies CASSEYNTGELFF.

The genes are TRBV4-3 and TRBJ2-1; 8 nucleotides match TRBD2. Germline CDR1 reads LGHNA; CDR2 reads YSLEER. V shed 4 bases, J shed 9 bases, and the junction held 11 bases outside the gene matches. The CDR3 covers 15 residues. CDR3 sequence reads: CASSPNPGLVAEQFF. The CDR3 DNA reads TGCGCCAGCAGCCCAAACCCGGGACTAGTGGCTGAGCAGTTCTTC.

The chain recombines TRBV9 with TRBJ2-1; D possibly corresponds to TRBD2 (7 bases). The CDR3 loop spans 17 amino acids. Trimming shortened V by 1 base and J by 5 bases, and 19 bases separated the two germline ends. CDR1 is SGDLS, CDR2 YYNGEE, per germline. The CDR3 sequence is CASSVSAAGRGNNEQFF. CDR3 nucleotides: TGTGCCAGCAGCGTATCTGCAGCGGGGAGGGGGAACAATGAGCAGTTCTTC.

The rearrangement joins TRBV28 to TRBJ2-2; possibly TRBD1 or TRBD2 for D (5 bases each). Germline CDR1 MDHEN, CDR2 SYDVKM. The length of the CDR3 is 18 residues. Trimming took off 3 bases at V and 3 bases at J, with 20 bases between the two ends. Here the CDR3 reads CASSFNSAVGTDTGELFF. The DNA for the CDR3 is TGTGCCAGCAGTTTTAATTCGGCGGTAGGGACCGACACCGGGGAGCTGTTTTTT.

The rearrangement links TRBV2 to TRBJ2-2; possibly TRBD1 or TRBD2 for D (6 bases each). This CDR3 contains 15 residues. V was pared by 6 bases and J by 0 bases, with 11 bases between. The germline V gene has CDR1 SNHLY and CDR2 FYNNEI. The CDR3 region is CASRRDIANTGELFF. As DNA, the CDR3 is TGTGCCAGCAGGCGGGACATCGCGAACACCGGGGAGCTGTTTTTT.

The V and J genes are TRBV7-3 and TRBJ2-7; possibly TRBD1 or TRBD2 for D (6 bases each). Germline lookup yields CDR1 SGHTA and CDR2 FQGTGA. V was trimmed by 3 bases and J by 3 bases, leaving 12 bases between them. This CDR3 has 14 amino acids. The CDR3 sequence is CASSLGGQGYEQYF. The CDR3 DNA is TGTGCCAGCAGCTTGGGGGGCCAGGGCTACGAGCAGTACTTC.